The entry below describes one TCR beta chain. Its antigen is unknown. TCRdb called the RT-PCR reads again in MiXCR, with one record for every CDR3 protein. Of hundreds of thousands of distinct CDR3 sequences in the sample, under 9% were seen once. This record comes from a study of response to subunit inactivated influenza vaccine. Study-level points and caveats: Every seasonal influenza vaccination brings in few new T cells, the authors suggested.

V was pared by 1 base and J by 3 bases, with 11 bases between. The germline V gene encodes CDR1 SGHAT and CDR2 FQNNGV. This CDR3 region has 15 residues. The gene calls are TRBV11-2 and TRBJ2-3; D remains unclear. Sequenced here: PBMCs from blood, sampled less than 30 months after vaccination. This receptor was taken from a man aged 50-75 years who received an inactivated influenza vaccine. CDR3 in DNA: TGTGCCAGCAGCTTAGCGGCACCCCGGACAGATACGCAGTATTTT. This translates into CASSLAAPRTDTQYF.